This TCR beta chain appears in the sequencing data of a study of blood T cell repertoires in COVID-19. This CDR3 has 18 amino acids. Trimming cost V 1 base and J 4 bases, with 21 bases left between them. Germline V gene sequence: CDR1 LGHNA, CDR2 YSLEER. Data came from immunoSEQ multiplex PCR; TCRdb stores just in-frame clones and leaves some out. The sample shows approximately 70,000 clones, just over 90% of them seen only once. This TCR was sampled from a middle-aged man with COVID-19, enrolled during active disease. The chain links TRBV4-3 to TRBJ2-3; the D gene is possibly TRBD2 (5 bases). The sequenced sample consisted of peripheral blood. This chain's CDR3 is CASSQGLPALASSDTQYF. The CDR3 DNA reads TGCGCCAGCAGCCAAGGCCTCCCCGCCCTAGCTTCGTCAGATACGCAGTATTTT.